This T cell receptor beta chain appears in the sequencing data of a study of persistence of HIV-infected CD4 T cells. Study-level background: Suppressive ART had lasted a median of approximately eight years.

General study findings and limits: Proviral oligoclonality tracked with TCR oligoclonality within the same sorted cells.

The stimulus was an HIV-1 Gag 15-mer peptide pool, around 1.1 ug/peptide/mL. CD40L/CD69 double-negative CD45RO-high memory CD4+ T cells were collected. Adults with HIV-1 started suppressive ART while chronically infected. The immunoSEQ assay was version 4, run in survey mode. This table comes from immunoSEQ multiplex PCR, and its TCRdb copy is limited to in-frame clones, with some not included. The sample consists of over 40,000 clones, approximately 80% of them appearing once. Concerning this clone itself: Antigen: not known.

Germline V CDR1 and CDR2: MNHEY, SVGAGI. J lost 1 base, V lost 6 bases, and 5 bases had no gene match. The CDR3 spans 15 residues. The sample was CD4+ T cells sorted from PBMCs after approximately 19-hour stimulation, taken from a patient who received antiretroviral therapy. V usage is TRBV6-5 and J usage is TRBJ1-4; 7 nucleotides align to TRBD1. This clonotype originated in an adult man with HIV who was CMV-seropositive. CDR3: CASRSTGVTNEKLFF. The CDR3 DNA is TGTGCCAGCAGAAGCACAGGGGTAACTAATGAAAAACTGTTTTTT.